Below are 24 T cell receptor beta chains sequenced from a single sample in a study of CD4 T cells in relation to SARS-CoV-2 and coronaviruses (dated by TCRdb to about 2021). Receptor amplification or capture employed the immunoSEQ multiplex PCR assay. In its TCRdb copy, this immuneACCESS table keeps in-frame sequences only and misses some clones. Where compared with another copy, unresolved V genes explain less than half of these, and the others have no known cause. Here the sample has about 64,000 clones; about 95% occur a single time. The ten most abundant clones make up over 0.11% of the sample. CD4+ T cells from unexposed donors were collected before the COVID-19 pandemic (2011-2018). Sample: naive CD4+ T cells from PBMCs. The cell subset or site label corresponds to: naive CD4+ T cells isolated by negative enrichment. The receptors stem from a human donor in good health.

The chain recombines TRBV2 with TRBJ2-5; TRBD2 matches at 13 bases. CDR3 length equals 15 residues. The germline CDR1 and CDR2 sequences are SNHLY and FYNNEI. Unmatched junction bases numbered 9, after V lost 6 bases and J lost 8 bases. The CDR3 loop reads CASRTYGLAGVTQYF. Here the CDR3 DNA reads TGTGCCAGCAGAACCTACGGACTAGCGGGAGTTACCCAGTACTTC.

This CDR3 is CAWTLGPGHQPQHF. The CDR3 nucleotides are TGTGCCTGGACTCTAGGGCCGGGGCATCAGCCCCAGCATTTT. The chain employs TRBV30 and TRBJ1-5; D is perhaps TRBD1 (5 bases). The V gene's germline CDR1 is GTSNPN and CDR2 SVGIG (reference sequence). V lost 4 bases and J 5 bases, leaving 15 bases between the germline ends. CDR3 length: 14 residues.

J is TRBJ2-3 and V is TRBV10-1; 14 bases line up with TRBD2. This CDR3 comprises 16 residues. Germline assignment: CDR1 WNHNN and CDR2 SYGVQD (reference sequence). Trimming removed 4 bases from V and 4 bases from J; junction bases left unmatched: 4. The CDR3 region is CASSGLAGGFADTQYF. The DNA of the CDR3 is TGCGCCAGCAGTGGACTAGCGGGAGGGTTTGCAGATACGCAGTATTTT.

The chain recombines TRBV28 with TRBJ2-7; D possibly corresponds to TRBD2 (7 bases). Germline CDR1 is MDHEN and CDR2 is SYDVKM. V lost 5 bases and J lost 2, with 28 bases in between. The CDR3 is 19 residues long. CDR3 sequence: CASSVTLGGGSGSAYEQYF. For the CDR3, the DNA is TGTGCCAGCAGTGTCACTTTAGGGGGAGGTAGCGGGTCCGCCTACGAGCAGTACTTC.

The chain carries TRBV19 and TRBJ2-1; TRBD1 is a possible D gene (5 bases). This CDR3 is built from 16 residues. Germline loops: CDR1 LNHDA, CDR2 SQIVND (reference sequence). Trimming cost V 0 bases and J 4 bases, with 13 bases left between them. The CDR3, as DNA: TGTGCCAGTAGTATAGATGGGCAGGGCCTATACAATGAGCAGTTCTTC. Protein product: CASSIDGQGLYNEQFF.

The chain combines TRBV7-2 with TRBJ2-2; no definite D call. V was clipped by 5 bases and J by 3 bases, with 16 bases between them. CDR3 length equals 16 residues. Germline V lookup: CDR1 SGHTA, CDR2 FQGNSA. The CDR3 DNA follows: TGTGCCAGCAGCCTCTCCAGTGGCTACTACACCGGGGAGCTGTTTTTT. Translating gives CASSLSSGYYTGELFF.

This clone has just one count. The chain links TRBV28 to TRBJ1-5; D is perhaps TRBD1 (6 bases). The V end was cut by 6 bases, the J end by 4 bases, with 13 bases between. The V gene's germline CDR1 is MDHEN and CDR2 SYDVKM. The CDR3 totals 14 residues. In DNA form, the CDR3 reads TGTGCCAGCAGGGACGGACAGCCTAATCAGCCCCAGCATTTT. Amino acid sequence: CASRDGQPNQPQHF.

The chain recombines TRBV7-2 with TRBJ1-2; 7 bases fit TRBD1. Germline lookup yields CDR1 SGHTA and CDR2 FQGNSA. The length of the CDR3 is 14 residues. Trimming took 4 bases from V and 8 from J; bases not matched to a gene: 10. The CDR3 nucleotides read TGTGCCAGCAGCTCTCCCGGGACAGACGCGGGCTACACCTTC. This encodes CASSSPGTDAGYTF. The full variable domain, its missing parts supplied by reference TRBV7-2 and TRBJ1-2, is GAGVSQSPSNKVTEKGKDVELRCDPISGHTALYWYRQSLGQGLEFLIYFQGNSAPDKSGLPSDRFSAERTGGSVSTLTIQRTQQEDSAVYLCASSSPGTDAGYTFGSGTRLTVV.

This chain uses TRBV19 with TRBJ2-2; tentative D call: TRBD1 (5 bases). In germline, CDR1 is LNHDA, CDR2 SQIVND (reference sequence). This CDR3 is built from 16 residues. Deletions cut 3 bases from V and 3 bases from J, with 14 bases between. For the CDR3, the DNA is TGTGCCAGTAGTATTAGGTTGACAGATTACACCGGGGAGCTGTTTTTT. Its translation: CASSIRLTDYTGELFF.

The chain couples TRBV19 to TRBJ2-6; D is ambiguous. The CDR3 contains 16 residues. V gave up 6 bases and J gave up 0 bases, with 12 bases separating them. From germline, CDR1 is LNHDA and CDR2 SQIVND (reference sequence). The CDR3 DNA reads TGTGCCAGTAGAGCAGTCGACTCCTCTGGGGCCAACGTCCTGACTTTC. It encodes CASRAVDSSGANVLTF.

The chain combines TRBV19 with TRBJ1-2; TRBD1 aligns across 8 bases. Germline-derived CDR1 and CDR2 are LNHDA and SQIVND (reference sequence). The length of the CDR3 is 13 residues. V trimming: 9 bases; J trimming: 5 bases; junction bases outside the gene matches: 8. CDR3 amino acids: CASLEDRGYGYTF. DNA for the CDR3: TGTGCCAGCCTTGAAGACAGGGGATATGGCTACACCTTC.

The sample holds one count of this clone. The V and J genes are TRBV5-5 and TRBJ2-1, with D possibly matching TRBD1 (6 bases). Per the germline V gene, CDR1 is SGHKS and CDR2 is YYEKEE (reference sequence). The CDR3 is 14 residues long. V shed 4 bases and J shed 7 bases, with 15 bases lying between them. This chain's CDR3 is CASSPVGAQNEQFF. The CDR3 DNA reads TGTGCCAGCAGCCCGGTGGGGGCCCAAAATGAGCAGTTCTTC.

The V gene is TRBV7-9, the J gene TRBJ2-2; the D is unclear. The length of the CDR3 is 15 residues. Deletions cut 2 bases from V and 4 bases from J, with 11 bases between. Germline V CDR1 and CDR2: SEHNR, FQNEAQ (reference sequence). This chain's CDR3 is CASSLTQESTGELFF. The CDR3 bases are TGTGCCAGCAGCTTAACCCAGGAGAGCACCGGGGAGCTGTTTTTT.

V gene TRBV2 combines with J gene TRBJ2-5; D is undetermined. V was clipped by 6 bases and J by 5 bases, with 19 bases between them. This CDR3 contains 15 residues. Looked up from germline, CDR1 is SNHLY and CDR2 is FYNNEI. Written as DNA, the CDR3 is TGTGCCAGCAGAGTGACCAAACTAAGGCAGGAGACCCAGTACTTC. Translation: CASRVTKLRQETQYF.

The CDR3 here is CASSHQAGATAGANVLTF. CDR3 DNA sequence: TGCGCCAGCAGCCATCAGGCGGGGGCCACGGCTGGGGCCAACGTCCTGACTTTC. V and J are TRBV5-1 and TRBJ2-6; tentative D call: TRBD2 (7 bases). Trimming stripped 4 bases from V and 2 bases from J, with 19 bases between. The CDR3 loop spans 18 amino acids. CDR1 and CDR2 (germline): SGHRS, YFSETQ.

The gene calls are TRBV6-5 and TRBJ1-2, with D unclear. CDR3 length: 14 residues. CDR1 MNHEY and CDR2 SVGAGI come from the germline V gene. Deletions cut 6 bases from V and 3 bases from J, with 14 bases between. The CDR3 DNA reads TGTGCCAGCAGACGGGCAGGTGGTGACTATGGCTACACCTTC. Encoded protein: CASRRAGGDYGYTF.

The chain is built from TRBV5-4 and TRBJ2-7; 7 bases fit TRBD1. V shed 4 bases and J 7 bases; nucleotides not matched to a gene: 11. CDR3 length: 14 residues. CDR1 is SGHNT, CDR2 YYREEE, per germline (reference sequence). The CDR3 coding sequence is TGTGCCAGCAGCCCTACAGGGGTCCTGGGGGAGCAGTACTTC. It translates to CASSPTGVLGEQYF.

The chain employs TRBV18 and TRBJ2-5; 8 bases fit TRBD2. The CDR3 totals 18 residues. V was clipped by 2 bases and J by 1 base; unmatched bases: 12. Germline V lookup: CDR1 KGHSH, CDR2 LQKENI. CDR3 DNA: TGTGCCAGCTCACCATTACGGTCGGGACTAGTAATCCAAGAGACCCAGTACTTC. Translated: CASSPLRSGLVIQETQYF.

The genes are TRBV10-2 and TRBJ2-7, with no clear D. This CDR3 contains 12 residues. Germline V lookup: CDR1 WSHSY, CDR2 SAAADI. The V end was cut by 5 bases, the J end by 3 bases, with 8 bases between. CDR3 sequence: CASSSPRYEQYF. As DNA, the CDR3 is TGCGCCAGCAGTTCCCCCCGCTACGAGCAGTACTTC.

The chain is built from TRBV28 and TRBJ2-3, with 7 bases that match TRBD2. The V segment lost 7 bases and the J segment 5 bases; nucleotides outside the gene matches: 3. Germline CDR1 and CDR2: MDHEN and SYDVKM. This CDR3 is 12 amino acids long. The CDR3 spells CASITGGDTQYF. CDR3 DNA: TGTGCCAGCATTACGGGAGGAGATACGCAGTATTTT.

J is TRBJ2-7 and V is TRBV6-5; D is tentatively TRBD1 or TRBD2 (5 bases each). V was cut by 4 bases and J by 5 bases, with 9 bases left in between. CDR1 and CDR2 from the germline V gene are MNHEY and SVGAGI. The CDR3 runs to 12 residues. The CDR3 sequence: CASSWGINEQYF. In DNA form, the CDR3 reads TGTGCCAGCAGTTGGGGGATCAACGAGCAGTACTTC.

This clone came up once. This sequence joins TRBV28 and TRBJ2-7, with TRBD2 matching over 7 bases. V lost 5 bases, J lost 1 base, and 8 bases stayed unmatched. This CDR3 is 15 amino acids long. Germline-derived CDR1 and CDR2 are MDHEN and SYDVKM. The CDR3, as DNA: TGTGCCAGCAGTACAAGCGGGACCTTATCCTACGAGCAGTACTTC. Its translation: CASSTSGTLSYEQYF.

The rearrangement uses TRBV5-1 and TRBJ2-7, with D tentatively TRBD2 (6 bases). V was pared by 0 bases and J by 6 bases, with 22 bases between. Germline CDR1 reads SGHRS; CDR2 reads YFSETQ. CDR3 length: 17 residues. The CDR3 DNA reads TGCGCCAGCAGCTTGGAGGGGCGGGGAAAGGCGCGTGGCGAGCAGTACTTC. This codes for CASSLEGRGKARGEQYF.

In the case of this clone: This sample also contains other DNA sequences that code for the same CDR3. This sequence joins TRBV12-3 or TRBV12-4 and TRBJ1-5; D is unresolved. CDR3 length: 13 amino acids. Deletions cut 6 bases from V and 5 bases from J, with 11 bases between. In DNA form, the CDR3 reads TGTGCCAGCAGCGGGCAAAATTATCAGCCCCAGCATTTT. It encodes CASSGQNYQPQHF.